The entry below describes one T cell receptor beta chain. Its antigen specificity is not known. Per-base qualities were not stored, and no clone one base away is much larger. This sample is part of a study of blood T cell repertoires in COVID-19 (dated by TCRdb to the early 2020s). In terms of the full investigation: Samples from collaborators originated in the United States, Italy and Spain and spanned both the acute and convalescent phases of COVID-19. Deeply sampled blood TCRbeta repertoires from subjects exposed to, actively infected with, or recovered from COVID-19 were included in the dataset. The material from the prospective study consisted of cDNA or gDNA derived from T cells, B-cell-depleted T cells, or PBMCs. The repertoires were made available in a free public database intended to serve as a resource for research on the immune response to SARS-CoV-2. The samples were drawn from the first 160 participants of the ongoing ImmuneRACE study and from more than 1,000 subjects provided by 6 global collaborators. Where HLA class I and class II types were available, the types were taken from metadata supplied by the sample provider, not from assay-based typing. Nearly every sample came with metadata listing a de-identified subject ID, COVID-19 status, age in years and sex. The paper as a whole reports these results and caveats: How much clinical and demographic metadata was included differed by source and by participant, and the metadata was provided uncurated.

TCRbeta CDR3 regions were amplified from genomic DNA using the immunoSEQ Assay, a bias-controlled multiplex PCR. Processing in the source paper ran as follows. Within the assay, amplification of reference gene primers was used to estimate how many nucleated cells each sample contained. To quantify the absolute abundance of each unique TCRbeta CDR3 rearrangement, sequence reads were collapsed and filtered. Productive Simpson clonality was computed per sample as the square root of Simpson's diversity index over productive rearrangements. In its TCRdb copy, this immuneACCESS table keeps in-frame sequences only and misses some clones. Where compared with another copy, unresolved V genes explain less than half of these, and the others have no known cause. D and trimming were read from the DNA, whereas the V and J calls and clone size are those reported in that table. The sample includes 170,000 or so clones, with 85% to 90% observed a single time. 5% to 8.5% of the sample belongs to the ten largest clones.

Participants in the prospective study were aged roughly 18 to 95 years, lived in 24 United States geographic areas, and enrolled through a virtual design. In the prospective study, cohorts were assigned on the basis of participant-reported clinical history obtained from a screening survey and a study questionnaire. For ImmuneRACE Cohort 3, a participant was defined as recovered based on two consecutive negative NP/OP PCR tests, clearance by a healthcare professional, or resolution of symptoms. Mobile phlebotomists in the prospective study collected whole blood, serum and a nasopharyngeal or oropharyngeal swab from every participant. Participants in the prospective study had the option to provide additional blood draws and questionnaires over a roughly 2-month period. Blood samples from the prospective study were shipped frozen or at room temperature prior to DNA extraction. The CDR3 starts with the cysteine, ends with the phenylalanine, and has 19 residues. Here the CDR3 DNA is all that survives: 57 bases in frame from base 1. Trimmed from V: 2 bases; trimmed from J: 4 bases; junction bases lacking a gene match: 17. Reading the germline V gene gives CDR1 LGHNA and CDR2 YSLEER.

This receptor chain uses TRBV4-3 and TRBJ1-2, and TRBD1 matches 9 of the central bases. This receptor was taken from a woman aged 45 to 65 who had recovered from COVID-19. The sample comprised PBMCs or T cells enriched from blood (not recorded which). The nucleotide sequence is TGCGCCAGCAGCCAATTTCGCGGGACAGGGAAAACCCCGAGCTATGGCTACACCTTC. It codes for CASSQFRGTGKTPSYGYTF.